The 18 T cell receptor beta chains in this list originate from one sample, sequenced in a study of blood T cell repertoires in COVID-19 (dated by TCRdb to the early 2020s). The library was obtained by the immunoSEQ multiplex PCR assay. TCRdb provides this immuneACCESS table in a form limited to in-frame rearrangements. Some clones are lacking; in checked studies, under half of them reflect an unresolved V gene, and why the rest are absent is not known. This sample comprises hundreds of thousands of clones, about 90% of them detected only once. Jointly, the top ten make up roughly 2.9% of the sample. The material sequenced was PBMCs or T cells enriched from blood (not recorded which). The receptors were gathered from a woman aged 45-60 years who had been exposed to COVID-19.

V is TRBV6-1 and J is TRBJ1-6; D gene unclear. Trimming took 0 bases from V and 4 from J, leaving 10 bases between them. This CDR3 is built from 16 residues. Germline loops: CDR1 MNHNS, CDR2 SASEGT. CDR3: CASSEALTRYNSPLHF. The CDR3 DNA follows: TGTGCCAGCAGTGAAGCTTTGACACGGTATAATTCACCCCTCCACTTT.

The chain links TRBV28 to TRBJ1-5, with a tentative D call TRBD1 (5 bases). The V gene lost 6 bases and the J gene lost 4 bases, with 10 bases spanning the gap. The germline CDR1 and CDR2 sequences are MDHEN and SYDVKM. This CDR3 is built from 13 residues. As DNA, the CDR3 is TGTGCCAGCAGAGGGGTAGGAAATCAGCCCCAGCATTTT. Its protein is CASRGVGNQPQHF.

This clone was counted a few times. This chain links TRBV7-9 with TRBJ1-6, with 12 nucleotides matching TRBD1. J lost 2 bases, V lost 5 bases, and 4 bases had no gene match. The CDR3 has 17 residues. Germline V CDR1 and CDR2: SEHNR, FQNEAQ (reference sequence). CDR3 bases: TGTGCCAGCAGCCCCGGGACAGGGGGCCCCTATAATTCACCCCTCCACTTT. The encoded protein is CASSPGTGGPYNSPLHF.

The chain is built from TRBV28 and TRBJ1-4; 7 bases are shared with TRBD1. V was clipped by 6 bases and J by 2 bases; unmatched bases: 6. This CDR3 has 15 amino acids. The germline V gene has CDR1 MDHEN and CDR2 SYDVKM. The CDR3, as DNA: TGTGCCAGCAGGCGACAGGGCAAGACTAATGAAAAACTGTTTTTT. Its translation: CASRRQGKTNEKLFF.

The chain combines TRBV27 with TRBJ2-7, with 8 nucleotides matching TRBD1. The CDR3 spans 14 residues. J lost 5 bases, V lost 1 base, and 4 bases had no gene match. Germline CDR1 reads MNHEY; CDR2 reads SMNVEV (reference sequence). For the CDR3, the DNA is TGTGCCAGCAGTTTATACGGCAGGGGGCACGAGCAGTACTTC. This codes for CASSLYGRGHEQYF.

This clone showed up just once. The V call is TRBV7-2, the J call TRBJ1-4, with D perhaps TRBD1 (6 bases). The CDR3 consists of 13 residues. The ends were cut back, 8 bases at V and 5 bases at J, with 12 bases in the middle. The V gene's germline CDR1 is SGHTA and CDR2 FQGNSA. The CDR3 region is CASARTVNEKLFF. The CDR3, as DNA: TGTGCCAGCGCCAGGACAGTGAATGAAAAACTGTTTTTT.

CDR3 in amino acids: CASSPLALAGGQETQYF. The CDR3 DNA follows: TGTGCCAGCAGCCCGCTAGCCCTAGCGGGGGGACAAGAGACCCAGTACTTC. The rearrangement links TRBV3-1 (or the pseudogene TRBV3-2) to TRBJ2-5; 11 nucleotides align to TRBD2. The V and J ends lost 4 bases and 2 bases, in that order; junction bases with no gene match: 9. There are 17 residues in the CDR3. CDR1 and CDR2 (germline): LGHDT, YNNKEL (reference sequence).

The chain recombines TRBV27 with TRBJ1-1; 8 nucleotides match TRBD1. The V and J ends lost 0 bases and 11 bases, in that order; junction bases with no gene match: 5. This CDR3 is 13 amino acids long. Germline CDR1 reads MNHEY; CDR2 reads SMNVEV (reference sequence). CDR3 DNA sequence: TGTGCCAGCAGTTTATCAACAGGGGGAACGGCTTTCTTT. Translation: CASSLSTGGTAFF.

V usage is TRBV28 and J usage is TRBJ1-5, with D possibly matching TRBD1 (6 bases). Trimming pared 5 bases from V and 2 bases from J, leaving 19 bases between. The germline V gene encodes CDR1 MDHEN and CDR2 SYDVKM. This CDR3 comprises 17 residues. In DNA form, the CDR3 reads TGTGCCAGCAGTCGTCGTGGAGGGGGGGTGCGCAATCAGCCCCAGCATTTT. It yields the protein CASSRRGGGVRNQPQHF.

The rearrangement links TRBV7-2 to TRBJ1-6; 10 positions match TRBD1. The CDR3 sequence is 14 residues long. Looked up from germline, CDR1 is SGHTA and CDR2 is FQGNSA. The V and J ends lost 4 bases and 13 bases, in that order; junction bases with no gene match: 7. For the CDR3, the DNA is TGTGCCAGCAGCTCCCGGGACAGGGGATCTCCCCTCCACTTT. Translated, it gives CASSSRDRGSPLHF.

This rearrangement joins TRBV7-9 to TRBJ1-1; possible D gene TRBD1, 6 bases. The CDR3 has 13 amino acids. V was clipped by 5 bases and J by 1 base, with 8 bases between them. Germline V CDR1 and CDR2: SEHNR, FQNEAQ (reference sequence). Here the CDR3 DNA reads TGTGCCAGCAGCAAACAGGGGAACACTGAAGCTTTCTTT. Residues: CASSKQGNTEAFF.

This clone was recorded once. This sequence joins TRBV18 and TRBJ1-2, with D perhaps TRBD1 (6 bases). Germline loops: CDR1 KGHSH, CDR2 LQKENI. The CDR3 length is 15 residues. The germline V and J ends were trimmed by 3 bases and 2 bases, with 13 bases remaining between them. The CDR3 reads CASSPPGAGNYGYTF. CDR3 nucleotides: TGTGCCAGCTCACCCCCAGGGGCCGGGAACTATGGCTACACCTTC.

The V gene is TRBV7-2, the J gene TRBJ2-1, with TRBD2 identical over 7 bases. V gave up 1 base and J gave up 6 bases; unmatched junction bases: 0. Germline V gene data show CDR1 as SGHTA and CDR2 as FQGNSA. The CDR3 consists of 13 residues. This CDR3 is CASSLGGGNEQFF. CDR3 coding DNA: TGTGCCAGCAGCTTAGGGGGGGGCAATGAGCAGTTCTTC.

CDR3 residues: CASSLAVGGDGGTDTQYF. As DNA, the CDR3 is TGTGCCAGCAGCTTGGCCGTAGGAGGGGACGGGGGCACAGATACGCAGTATTTT. The J gene is TRBJ2-3, the V gene TRBV5-6; D perhaps matches TRBD2 (6 bases). Per germline, CDR1 SGHDT and CDR2 YYEEEE. Trimming left V 0 bases short and J 1 base short, with 18 bases between. This CDR3 is 18 amino acids long.

This chain uses TRBV28 with TRBJ1-6; TRBD1 aligns across 9 bases. Germline V lookup: CDR1 MDHEN, CDR2 SYDVKM. V lost 4 bases, J lost 12 bases, and 7 bases stayed unmatched. The CDR3 loop spans 14 amino acids. The CDR3 coding sequence is TGTGCCAGCAGTTCTGGGACAGGGTATGTACCCCTCCACTTT. Amino acids: CASSSGTGYVPLHF.

The chain carries TRBV5-1 and TRBJ2-5; 7 bases are a match to TRBD1. J lost 2 bases, V lost 2 bases, and 6 bases had no gene match. The germline gives CDR1 SGHRS, CDR2 YFSETQ. This CDR3 contains 15 residues. CDR3 in DNA: TGCGCCAGCAGCTTTATCACAGGGGTACAAGAGACCCAGTACTTC. This gives the protein CASSFITGVQETQYF.

The genes are TRBV9 and TRBJ2-7, with D possibly being TRBD1 (6 bases). Trimming removed 3 bases at V and 1 base at J, with 11 bases between. The CDR3 length is 14 residues. Germline CDR1 and CDR2: SGDLS and YYNGEE. CDR3 in amino acids: CASSATTGSYEQYF. CDR3 sequence (DNA): TGTGCCAGCAGCGCCACGACAGGTTCCTACGAGCAGTACTTC.

The chain employs TRBV28 and TRBJ1-2; unclear D gene. The CDR3 totals 19 residues. Trimming shortened V by 1 base and J by 2 bases, and 23 bases separated the two germline ends. Germline CDR1 MDHEN, CDR2 SYDVKM. The CDR3 DNA is TGTGCCAGCAGTTTATCCTCGGGTTTCTGGGAGTTTGTAAACTATGGCTACACCTTC. Translated, it gives CASSLSSGFWEFVNYGYTF.